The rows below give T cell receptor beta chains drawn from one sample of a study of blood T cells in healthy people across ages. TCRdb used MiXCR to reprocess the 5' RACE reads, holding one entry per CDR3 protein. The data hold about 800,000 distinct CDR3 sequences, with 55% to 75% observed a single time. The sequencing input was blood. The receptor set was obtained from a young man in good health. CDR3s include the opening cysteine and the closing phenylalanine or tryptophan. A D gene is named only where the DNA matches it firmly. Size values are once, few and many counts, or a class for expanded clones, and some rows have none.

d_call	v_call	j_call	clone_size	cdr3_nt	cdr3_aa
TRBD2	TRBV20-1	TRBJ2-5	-	TGCAGTGCTAGTGGGCCTATAGCGGGAGGGTACTTC	CSASGPIAGGYF
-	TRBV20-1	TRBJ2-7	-	TGCAGTGCTAGAGATCCCGGCCTCGGCTACGAGCAGTACTTC	CSARDPGLGYEQYF
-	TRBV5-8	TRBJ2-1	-	TGTGCCAGCAGCTCGGTTCGCGCAGGGCTGAGCTCCTACAATGAGCAGTTCTTC	CASSSVRAGLSSYNEQFF
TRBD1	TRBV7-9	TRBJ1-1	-	TGTGCCAGCAGCGCTACAGGGGCTGAAGCTTTCTTT	CASSATGAEAFF
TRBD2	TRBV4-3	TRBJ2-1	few	TGCGCCAGCAGCCAGGGACTAGCGGGAGGTAATTACAATGAGCAGTTCTTC	CASSQGLAGGNYNEQFF
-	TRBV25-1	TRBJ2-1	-	TGTGCCAGCAGTACACAGGTCTCGTCGAATGAGCAGTTCTTC	CASSTQVSSNEQFF
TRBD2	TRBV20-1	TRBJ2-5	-	TGCAGTGCGCCAGCGACTAGCGGGGTCGACAATGAGCAGTACTTC	CSAPATSGVDNEQYF
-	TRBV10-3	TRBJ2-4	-	TGTGCCATCAGTGACCTGGGAGGTGGAGACATTCAGTACTTC	CAISDLGGGDIQYF
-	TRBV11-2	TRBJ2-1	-	TGTGCCGGCAACGGGCAGAATTTATACGATGAGCAGTTCTTC	CAGNGQNLYDEQFF
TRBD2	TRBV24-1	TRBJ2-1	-	TGTGCCACCAGTGGGGCTAGCGGGAGTAATGAGCAGTTCTTC	CATSGASGSNEQFF
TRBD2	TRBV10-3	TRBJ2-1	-	TGTGCCATCAGACATCCCACGACTAGCGGGGGTAGTGAGCAGTTCTTC	CAIRHPTTSGGSEQFF
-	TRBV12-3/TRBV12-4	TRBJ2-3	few	TGTGCCAGCAGTTTAGGTGTCGACACAGATACGCAGTATTTT	CASSLGVDTDTQYF
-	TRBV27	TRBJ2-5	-	TGTGCCAGCACCGCTTTTGGGACCCAGTACTTC	CASTAFGTQYF
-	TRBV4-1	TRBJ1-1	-	TGCGCCAGCAGCCAAGACGGGTTTGGGGTGAACACTGAAGCTTTCTTT	CASSQDGFGVNTEAFF
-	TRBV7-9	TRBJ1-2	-	TGTGCCAGCAGCTTTAGTTCGAGTGGCTACACCTTC	CASSFSSSGYTF